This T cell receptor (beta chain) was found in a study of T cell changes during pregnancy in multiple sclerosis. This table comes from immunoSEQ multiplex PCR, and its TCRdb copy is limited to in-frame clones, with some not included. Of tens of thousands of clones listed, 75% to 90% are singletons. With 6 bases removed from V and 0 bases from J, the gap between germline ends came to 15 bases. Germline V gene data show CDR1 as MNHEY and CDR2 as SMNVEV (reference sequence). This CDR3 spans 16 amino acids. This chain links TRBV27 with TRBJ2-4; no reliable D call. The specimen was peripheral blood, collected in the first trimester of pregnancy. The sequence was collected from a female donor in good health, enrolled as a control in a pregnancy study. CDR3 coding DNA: TGTGCCAGCAGCCCCAGAATGAGACTAGCCAAAAACATTCAGTACTTC. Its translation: CASSPRMRLAKNIQYF.